This TCR beta chain was recovered during a study of shared clonotypes between healthy human individuals. Study results and limitations: Memory subsets generally showed lower estimated richness than naive subsets.

Germline assignment: CDR1 SGHRS and CDR2 YFSETQ. V lost 0 bases, J lost 5 bases, and 13 bases lay in between. This CDR3 is built from 15 residues. Investigators spread the genomic DNA of each subset evenly over several immunoSEQ plates. Assay: immunoSEQ multiplex PCR; the TCRdb copy retains only in-frame clones and omits some. The sample has a few million clones; over 85% are singletons. As regards this clone: The antigen is unknown.

Sequencing was performed on naive CD4+ T cells from PBMCs. Subset defined: CD45RA+ positively selected. The clonotype was recovered from a man between 18 and 35 years old in good health. Some clones in this sample may be carry-over from other donors' samples. The V call is TRBV5-1, the J call TRBJ2-3; TRBD1 might be the D (6 bases). The CDR3 sequence: CASSLAGGDGDTQYF. CDR3 in DNA: TGCGCCAGCAGCTTGGCTGGGGGCGATGGAGATACGCAGTATTTT. Variable domain in full (rest from reference TRBV5-1 and TRBJ2-3): KAGVTQTPRYLIKTRGQQVTLSCSPISGHRSVSWYQQTPGQGLQFLFEYFSETQRNKGNFPGRFSGRQFSNSRSEMNVSTLELGDSALYLCASSLAGGDGDTQYFGPGTRLTVL.